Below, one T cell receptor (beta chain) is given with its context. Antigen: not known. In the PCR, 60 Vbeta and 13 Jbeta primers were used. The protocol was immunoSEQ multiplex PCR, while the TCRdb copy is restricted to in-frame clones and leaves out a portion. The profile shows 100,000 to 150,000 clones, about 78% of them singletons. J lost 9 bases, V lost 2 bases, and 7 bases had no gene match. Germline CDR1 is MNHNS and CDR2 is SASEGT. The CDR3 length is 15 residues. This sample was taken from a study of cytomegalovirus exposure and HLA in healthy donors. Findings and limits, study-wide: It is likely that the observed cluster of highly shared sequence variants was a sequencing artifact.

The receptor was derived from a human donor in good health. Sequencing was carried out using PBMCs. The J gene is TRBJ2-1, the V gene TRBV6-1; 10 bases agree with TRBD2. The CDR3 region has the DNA TGTGCCAGCAGTGAAAGCCTAGCGGGAGCCTCTGAGCAGTTCTTC. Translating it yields CASSESLAGASEQFF.